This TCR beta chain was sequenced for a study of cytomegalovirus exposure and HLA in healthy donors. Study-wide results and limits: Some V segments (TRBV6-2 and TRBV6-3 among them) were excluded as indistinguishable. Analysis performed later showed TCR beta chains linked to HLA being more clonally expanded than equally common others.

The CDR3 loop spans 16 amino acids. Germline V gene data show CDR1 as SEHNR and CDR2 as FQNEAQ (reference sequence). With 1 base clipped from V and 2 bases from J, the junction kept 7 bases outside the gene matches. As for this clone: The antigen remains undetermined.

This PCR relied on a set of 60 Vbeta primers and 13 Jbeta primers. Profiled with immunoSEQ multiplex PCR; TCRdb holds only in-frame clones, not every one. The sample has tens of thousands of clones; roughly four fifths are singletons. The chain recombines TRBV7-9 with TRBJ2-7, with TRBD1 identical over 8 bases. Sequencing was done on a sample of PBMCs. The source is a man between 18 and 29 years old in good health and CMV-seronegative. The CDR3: CASSLDNRDRPYEQYF. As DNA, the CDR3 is TGTGCCAGCAGCTTAGATAACCGGGACAGGCCCTACGAGCAGTACTTC.